A selection of T cell receptor beta chains follows, all from one sample in a study of control samples from healthy donors and cancer patients. Libraries were prepared by immunoSEQ multiplex PCR; TCRdb keeps only in-frame clonotypes and omits some of them. The top ten clones hold about 15% of a sample with tens of thousands of clones, 84% of them seen once. Specimen: blood. The receptors shown here come from a man over 45 in good health. Each CDR3 is given with its conserved first and last residue. Each record gives: J gene, clone size, V gene, D gene, CDR3 protein, CDR3 DNA. D genes are given only for firm matches. Expanded clones are given a class, and other clones once, few, many or no size at all.

J gene: TRBJ1-4
clone size: -
V gene: TRBV30
D gene: -
CDR3 protein: CAWSVRSFNEKLFF
CDR3 DNA: TGTGCCTGGAGTGTACGCAGTTTTAATGAAAAACTGTTTTTT

J gene: TRBJ1-2
clone size: -
V gene: TRBV6-5
D gene: TRBD1
CDR3 protein: CASGGQGVSFNGYTF
CDR3 DNA: TGTGCCAGCGGAGGACAGGGGGTTTCTTTTAATGGCTACACCTTC

J gene: TRBJ2-3
clone size: -
V gene: TRBV2
D gene: TRBD2
CDR3 protein: CASSTGLSTDTQYF
CDR3 DNA: TGTGCCAGCAGCACGGGACTATCCACAGATACGCAGTATTTT

J gene: TRBJ2-2
clone size: -
V gene: TRBV7-2
D gene: -
CDR3 protein: CASSLGRAGWSTGELFF
CDR3 DNA: TGTGCCAGCAGCTTAGGGAGGGCGGGCTGGTCCACCGGGGAGCTGTTTTTT

J gene: TRBJ2-3
clone size: -
V gene: TRBV12-2
D gene: -
CDR3 protein: CASRRPPTGRIGDTQYF
CDR3 DNA: TGTGCAAGTCGCCGACCTCCCACCGGGAGAATCGGGGATACGCAGTATTTT

J gene: TRBJ2-7
clone size: once
V gene: TRBV2
D gene: -
CDR3 protein: CASSSYEQYF
CDR3 DNA: TGTGCCAGCAGTTCCTACGAGCAGTACTTC

J gene: TRBJ1-6
clone size: few
V gene: TRBV28
D gene: -
CDR3 protein: CASSATGIADNSPLHF
CDR3 DNA: TGTGCCAGCAGTGCCACAGGGATAGCTGATAATTCACCCCTCCACTTT

J gene: TRBJ2-7
clone size: -
V gene: TRBV28
D gene: TRBD1
CDR3 protein: CASSLAPGGRYEQYF
CDR3 DNA: TGTGCCAGCAGTTTGGCCCCAGGGGGTAGGTACGAGCAGTACTTC

J gene: TRBJ1-4
clone size: once
V gene: TRBV5-6
D gene: TRBD1
CDR3 protein: CASSFLDRATNEKLFF
CDR3 DNA: TGTGCCAGCAGCTTCCTCGACAGGGCGACTAATGAAAAACTGTTTTTT

J gene: TRBJ1-5
clone size: -
V gene: TRBV7-8
D gene: -
CDR3 protein: CASSSDRLYQPQHF
CDR3 DNA: TGTGCCAGCAGCAGCGACAGGTTATATCAGCCCCAGCATTTT

J gene: TRBJ2-7
clone size: -
V gene: TRBV28
D gene: -
CDR3 protein: CASSPLDRHSYEQYF
CDR3 DNA: TGTGCCAGCAGTCCACTCGACAGGCACTCCTACGAGCAGTACTTC

J gene: TRBJ1-5
clone size: -
V gene: TRBV7-9
D gene: -
CDR3 protein: CASSLQTAQPQHF
CDR3 DNA: TGTGCCAGCAGCCTGCAGACAGCTCAGCCCCAGCATTTT

J gene: TRBJ2-2
clone size: -
V gene: TRBV9
D gene: -
CDR3 protein: CASSGGWDLGGELFF
CDR3 DNA: TGTGCCAGCAGCGGTGGATGGGATCTGGGCGGGGAGCTGTTTTTT

J gene: TRBJ1-5
clone size: few
V gene: TRBV19
D gene: -
CDR3 protein: CASSIPAGKWQPQHF
CDR3 DNA: TGTGCCAGTAGTATCCCCGCAGGGAAATGGCAGCCCCAGCATTTT

J gene: TRBJ2-3
clone size: -
V gene: TRBV18
D gene: -
CDR3 protein: CASSGPADTQYF
CDR3 DNA: TGTGCCAGCTCAGGTCCGGCAGATACGCAGTATTTT

J gene: TRBJ2-3
clone size: -
V gene: TRBV7-2
D gene: -
CDR3 protein: CASSLVSVGLAPTDTQYF
CDR3 DNA: TGTGCCAGCAGCTTAGTCAGTGTCGGCCTAGCCCCCACAGATACGCAGTATTTT

J gene: TRBJ2-5
clone size: -
V gene: TRBV6-2/TRBV6-3
D gene: TRBD2
CDR3 protein: CASSLGLAGRQETQYF
CDR3 DNA: TGTGCCAGCAGCCTTGGACTAGCGGGACGACAAGAGACCCAGTACTTC

J gene: TRBJ1-5
clone size: -
V gene: TRBV7-2
D gene: -
CDR3 protein: CASSFKDDQPQHF
CDR3 DNA: TGTGCCAGCAGCTTCAAGGATGATCAGCCCCAGCATTTT

J gene: TRBJ1-3
clone size: once
V gene: TRBV20-1
D gene: -
CDR3 protein: CSASLTGSGNTIYF
CDR3 DNA: TGCAGTGCTAGTCTGACAGGCTCTGGAAACACCATATATTTT

J gene: TRBJ2-1
clone size: once
V gene: TRBV11-2
D gene: -
CDR3 protein: CASSRGYRGNEQFF
CDR3 DNA: TGTGCCAGCAGCCGCGGGTATCGCGGCAATGAGCAGTTCTTC

J gene: TRBJ1-5
clone size: -
V gene: TRBV4-3
D gene: -
CDR3 protein: CASSQDLSRVQPQHF
CDR3 DNA: TGCGCCAGCAGCCAAGATCTTTCACGGGTTCAGCCCCAGCATTTT

J gene: TRBJ1-4
clone size: once
V gene: TRBV2
D gene: -
CDR3 protein: CASSGTTMTNEKLFF
CDR3 DNA: TGTGCCAGCAGTGGGACCACGATGACTAATGAAAAACTGTTTTTT

J gene: TRBJ2-3
clone size: -
V gene: TRBV9
D gene: TRBD2
CDR3 protein: CASSVVVSAGGTDTQYF
CDR3 DNA: TGTGCCAGCAGCGTAGTGGTGTCGGCGGGGGGGACAGATACGCAGTATTTT

J gene: TRBJ2-3
clone size: -
V gene: TRBV12-2
D gene: -
CDR3 protein: CASRLKRGLSTGTDTQYF
CDR3 DNA: TGTGCAAGTCGCTTAAAGCGGGGCCTCTCGACTGGCACAGATACGCAGTATTTT

J gene: TRBJ1-1
clone size: -
V gene: TRBV5-1
D gene: -
CDR3 protein: CASRSQLNTEAFF
CDR3 DNA: TGCGCCAGCAGGTCACAGTTGAACACTGAAGCTTTCTTT

J gene: TRBJ2-3
clone size: few
V gene: TRBV11-1
D gene: -
CDR3 protein: CASRAGQTKQYF
CDR3 DNA: TGTGCCAGCAGAGCGGGACAGACGAAGCAGTATTTT

J gene: TRBJ1-4
clone size: -
V gene: TRBV30
D gene: -
CDR3 protein: CAWSDKTRKEKLFF
CDR3 DNA: TGTGCCTGGAGCGACAAAACACGGAAAGAAAAACTGTTTTTT

J gene: TRBJ1-2
clone size: few
V gene: TRBV29-1
D gene: TRBD1
CDR3 protein: CSVESRDRAQGYGYTF
CDR3 DNA: TGCAGCGTTGAATCCAGGGACAGGGCACAGGGCTATGGCTACACCTTC

J gene: TRBJ2-7
clone size: -
V gene: TRBV4-2
D gene: TRBD2
CDR3 protein: CASSQELAGRHEQYF
CDR3 DNA: TGTGCCAGCAGCCAAGAACTAGCGGGACGTCACGAGCAGTACTTC